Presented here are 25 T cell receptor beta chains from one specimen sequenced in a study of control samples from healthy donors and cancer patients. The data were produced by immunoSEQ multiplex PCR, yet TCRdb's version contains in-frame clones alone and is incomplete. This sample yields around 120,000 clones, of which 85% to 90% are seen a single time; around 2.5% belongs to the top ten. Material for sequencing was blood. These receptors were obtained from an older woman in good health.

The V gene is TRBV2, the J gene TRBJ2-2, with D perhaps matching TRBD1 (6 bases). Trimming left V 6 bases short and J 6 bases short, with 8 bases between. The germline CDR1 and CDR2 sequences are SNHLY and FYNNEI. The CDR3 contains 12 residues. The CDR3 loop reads CASRQGAGELFF. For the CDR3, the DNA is TGTGCCAGCAGACAGGGTGCCGGGGAGCTGTTTTTT.

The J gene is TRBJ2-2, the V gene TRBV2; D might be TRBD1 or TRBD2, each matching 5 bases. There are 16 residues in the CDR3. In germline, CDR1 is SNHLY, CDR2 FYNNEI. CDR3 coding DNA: TGTGGTGGTGGGGGTTTCTCGGTACCAAACACCGGGGAGCTGTTTTTT. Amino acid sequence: CGGGGFSVPNTGELFF.

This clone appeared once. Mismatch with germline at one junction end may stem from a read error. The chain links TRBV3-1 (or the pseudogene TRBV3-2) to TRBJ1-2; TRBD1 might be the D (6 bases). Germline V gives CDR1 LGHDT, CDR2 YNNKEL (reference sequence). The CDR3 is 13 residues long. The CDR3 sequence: CASSQGVQGQPAF. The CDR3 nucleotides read TGTGCCAGCAGCCAAGGGGTACAGGGTCAGCCCGCCTTC.

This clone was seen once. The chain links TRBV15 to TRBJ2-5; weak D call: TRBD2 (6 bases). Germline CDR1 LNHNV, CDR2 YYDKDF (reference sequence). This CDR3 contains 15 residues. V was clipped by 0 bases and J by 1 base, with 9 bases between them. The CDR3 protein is CATSRERGSQETQYF. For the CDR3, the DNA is TGTGCCACCAGCAGAGAGCGGGGCTCCCAAGAGACCCAGTACTTC.

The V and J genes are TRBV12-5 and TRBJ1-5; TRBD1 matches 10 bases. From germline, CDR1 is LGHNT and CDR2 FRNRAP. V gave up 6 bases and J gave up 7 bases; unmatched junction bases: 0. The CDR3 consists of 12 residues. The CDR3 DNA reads TGTGCTAGTGGGGGACAGGGGCAGCCCCAGCATTTT. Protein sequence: CASGGQGQPQHF. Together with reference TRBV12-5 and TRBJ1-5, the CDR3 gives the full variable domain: DARVTQTPRHKVTEMGQEVTMRCQPILGHNTVFWYRQTMMQGLELLAYFRNRAPLDDSGMPKDRFSAEMPDATLATLKIQPSEPRDSAVYFCASGGQGQPQHFGDGTRLSIL.

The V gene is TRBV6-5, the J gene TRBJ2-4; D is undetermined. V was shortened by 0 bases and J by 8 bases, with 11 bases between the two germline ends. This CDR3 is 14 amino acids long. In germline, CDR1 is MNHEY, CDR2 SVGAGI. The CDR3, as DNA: TGTGCCAGCAGTTACTCGGCTAACACGGACATTCAGTACTTC. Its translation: CASSYSANTDIQYF.

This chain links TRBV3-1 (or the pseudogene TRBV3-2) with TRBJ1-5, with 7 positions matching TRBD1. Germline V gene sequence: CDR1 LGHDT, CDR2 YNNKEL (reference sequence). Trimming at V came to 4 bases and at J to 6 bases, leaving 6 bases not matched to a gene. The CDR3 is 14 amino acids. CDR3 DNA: TGTGCCAGCAGCCCCGACAGGGCCACTCAGCCCCAGCATTTT. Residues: CASSPDRATQPQHF.

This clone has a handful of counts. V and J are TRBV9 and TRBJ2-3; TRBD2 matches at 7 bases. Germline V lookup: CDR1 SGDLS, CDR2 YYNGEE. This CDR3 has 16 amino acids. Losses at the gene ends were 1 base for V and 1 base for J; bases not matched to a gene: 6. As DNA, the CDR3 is TGTGCCAGCAGCGTATATTGGGGGGGAGGCACAGATACGCAGTATTTT. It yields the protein CASSVYWGGGTDTQYF.

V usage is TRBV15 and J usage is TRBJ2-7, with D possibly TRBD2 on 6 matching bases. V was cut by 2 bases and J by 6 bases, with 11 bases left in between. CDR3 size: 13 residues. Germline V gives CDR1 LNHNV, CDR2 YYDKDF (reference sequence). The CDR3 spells CATSRPGLGEQYF. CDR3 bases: TGTGCCACCAGCAGACCGGGACTCGGCGAGCAGTACTTC.

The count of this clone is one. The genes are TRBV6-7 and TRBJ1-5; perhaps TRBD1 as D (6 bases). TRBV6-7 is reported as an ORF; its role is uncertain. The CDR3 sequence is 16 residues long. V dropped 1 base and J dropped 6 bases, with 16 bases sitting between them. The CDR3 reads CASSYLGAFRSQPQHF. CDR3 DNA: TGTGCCAGCAGTTACTTGGGGGCCTTCCGCAGTCAGCCCCAGCATTTT.

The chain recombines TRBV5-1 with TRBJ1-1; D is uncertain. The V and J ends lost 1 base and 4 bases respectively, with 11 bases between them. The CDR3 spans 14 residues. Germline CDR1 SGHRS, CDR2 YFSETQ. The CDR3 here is CASSLLVGSTEAFF. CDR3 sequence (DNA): TGCGCCAGCAGCTTGCTGGTGGGCAGCACTGAAGCTTTCTTT. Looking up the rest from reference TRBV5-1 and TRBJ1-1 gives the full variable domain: KAGVTQTPRYLIKTRGQQVTLSCSPISGHRSVSWYQQTPGQGLQFLFEYFSETQRNKGNFPGRFSGRQFSNSRSEMNVSTLELGDSALYLCASSLLVGSTEAFFGQGTRLTVV.

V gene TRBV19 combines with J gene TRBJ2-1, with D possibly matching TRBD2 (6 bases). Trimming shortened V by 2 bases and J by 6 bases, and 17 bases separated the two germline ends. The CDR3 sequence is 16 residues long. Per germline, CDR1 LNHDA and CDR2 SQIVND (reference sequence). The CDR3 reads CASSISGGKIANEQFF. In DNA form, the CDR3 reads TGTGCCAGTAGTATATCCGGAGGGAAGATCGCCAATGAGCAGTTCTTC.

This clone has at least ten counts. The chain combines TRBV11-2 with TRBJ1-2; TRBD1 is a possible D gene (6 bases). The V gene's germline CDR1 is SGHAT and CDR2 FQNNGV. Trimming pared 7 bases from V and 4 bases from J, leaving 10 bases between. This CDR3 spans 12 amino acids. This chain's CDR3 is CASTTGSYGYTF. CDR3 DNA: TGTGCCAGCACCACAGGGTCCTATGGCTACACCTTC.

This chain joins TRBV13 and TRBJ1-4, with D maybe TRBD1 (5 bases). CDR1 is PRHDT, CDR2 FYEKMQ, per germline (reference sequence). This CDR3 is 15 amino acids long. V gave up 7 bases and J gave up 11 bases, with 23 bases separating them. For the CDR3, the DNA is TGTGCCAGCACCATAAGTAGGGACTGGCCTAGGAAACTGTTTTTT. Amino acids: CASTISRDWPRKLFF. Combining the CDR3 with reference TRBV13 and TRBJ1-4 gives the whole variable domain AAGVIQSPRHLIKEKRETATLKCYPIPRHDTVYWYQQGPGQDPQFLISFYEKMQSDKGSIPDRFSAQQFSDYHSELNMSSLELGDSALYFCASTISRDWPRKLFFGSGTQLSVL.

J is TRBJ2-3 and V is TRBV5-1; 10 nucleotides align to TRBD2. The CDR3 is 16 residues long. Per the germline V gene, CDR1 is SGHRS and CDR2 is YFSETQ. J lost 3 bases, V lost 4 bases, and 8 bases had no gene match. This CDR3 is CASSAGLAAKTDTQYF. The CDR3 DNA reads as TGCGCCAGCAGCGCCGGACTAGCGGCGAAAACAGATACGCAGTATTTT.

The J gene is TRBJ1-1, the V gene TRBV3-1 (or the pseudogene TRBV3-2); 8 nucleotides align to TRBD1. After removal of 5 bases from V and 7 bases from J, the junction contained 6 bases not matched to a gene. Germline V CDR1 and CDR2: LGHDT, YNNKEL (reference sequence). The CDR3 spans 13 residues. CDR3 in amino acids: CASSWGQAVEAFF. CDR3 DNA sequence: TGTGCCAGCAGCTGGGGACAGGCGGTTGAAGCTTTCTTT.

The CDR3 here is CASSLGGASTEAFF. For the CDR3, the DNA is TGTGCCAGCAGCCTTGGGGGGGCTAGCACTGAAGCTTTCTTT. The gene calls are TRBV5-4 and TRBJ1-1, with D maybe TRBD1 (6 bases). The CDR3 is 14 residues long. The V end was cut by 4 bases, the J end by 4 bases, with 14 bases between. In germline, CDR1 is SGHNT, CDR2 YYREEE (reference sequence).

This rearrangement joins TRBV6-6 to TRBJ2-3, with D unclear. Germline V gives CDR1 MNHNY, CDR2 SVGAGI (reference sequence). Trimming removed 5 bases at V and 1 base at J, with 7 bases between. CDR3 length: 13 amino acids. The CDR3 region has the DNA TGTGCCAGCAGTGGGATGGGCACAGATACGCAGTATTTT. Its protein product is CASSGMGTDTQYF.

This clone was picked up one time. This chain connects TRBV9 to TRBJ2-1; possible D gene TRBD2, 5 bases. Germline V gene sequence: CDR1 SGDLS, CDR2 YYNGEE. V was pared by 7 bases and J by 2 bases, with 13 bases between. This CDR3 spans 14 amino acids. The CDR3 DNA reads TGTGCCAGCGGACGGGGAGACCCCTACAATGAGCAGTTCTTC. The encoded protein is CASGRGDPYNEQFF.

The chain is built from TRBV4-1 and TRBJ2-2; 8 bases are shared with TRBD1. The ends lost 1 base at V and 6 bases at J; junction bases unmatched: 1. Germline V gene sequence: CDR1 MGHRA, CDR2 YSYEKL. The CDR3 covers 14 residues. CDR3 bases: TGCGCCAGCAGCCAAGGACAGGGGTCCGGGGAGCTGTTTTTT. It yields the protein CASSQGQGSGELFF.

The CDR3 protein is CASTRDRGNEQYF. In DNA, the CDR3 is TGTGCCAGCACTAGGGACAGGGGGAACGAGCAGTACTTC. The V call is TRBV3-1 (or the pseudogene TRBV3-2), the J call TRBJ2-7; TRBD1 matches 11 bases. V was clipped by 7 bases and J by 5 bases; unmatched bases: 4. From germline, CDR1 is LGHDT and CDR2 YNNKEL (reference sequence). CDR3 length: 13 residues.

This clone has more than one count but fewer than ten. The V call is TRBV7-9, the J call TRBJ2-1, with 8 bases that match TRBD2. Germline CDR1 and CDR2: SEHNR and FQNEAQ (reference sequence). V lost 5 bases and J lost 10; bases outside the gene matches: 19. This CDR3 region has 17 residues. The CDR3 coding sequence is TGTGCCAGCAGCCCACCCGCTACTAGCGGCCCCAGGAGGGAGCAGTTCTTC. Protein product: CASSPPATSGPRREQFF.

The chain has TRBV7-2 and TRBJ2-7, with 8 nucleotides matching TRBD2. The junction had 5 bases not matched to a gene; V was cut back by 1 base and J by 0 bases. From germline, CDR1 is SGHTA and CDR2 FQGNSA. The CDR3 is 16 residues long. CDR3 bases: TGTGCCAGCAGCTTAGTTGGAGCGGGGGCCTCCTACGAGCAGTACTTC. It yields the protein CASSLVGAGASYEQYF.

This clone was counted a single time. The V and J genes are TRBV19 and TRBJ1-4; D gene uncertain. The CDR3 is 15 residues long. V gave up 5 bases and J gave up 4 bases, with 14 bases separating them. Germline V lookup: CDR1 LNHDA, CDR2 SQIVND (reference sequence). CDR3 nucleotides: TGTGCCAGTAGTGAAAGGACGGGCCTTAATGAAAAACTGTTTTTT. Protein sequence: CASSERTGLNEKLFF. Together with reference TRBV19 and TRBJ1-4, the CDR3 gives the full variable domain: DGGITQSPKYLFRKEGQNVTLSCEQNLNHDAMYWYRQDPGQGLRLIYYSQIVNDFQKGDIAEGYSVSREKKESFPLTVTSAQKNPTAFYLCASSERTGLNEKLFFGSGTQLSVL.

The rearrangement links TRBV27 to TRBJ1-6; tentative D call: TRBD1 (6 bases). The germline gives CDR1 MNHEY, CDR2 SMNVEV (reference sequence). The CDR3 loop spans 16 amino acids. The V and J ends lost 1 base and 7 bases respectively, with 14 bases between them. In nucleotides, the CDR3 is TGTGCCAGCAGTTTATTCCCGGGCGGACAGAATTCACCCCTCCACTTT. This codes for CASSLFPGGQNSPLHF.